These 32 T cell receptor beta chains were all obtained from the same sample, sequenced in a study of cytomegalovirus exposure and HLA in healthy donors. Profiling relied on immunoSEQ multiplex PCR, and the TCRdb table lists in-frame clones only, not all of them. This sample yields 150,000 to 200,000 clones, of which roughly 86% are seen a single time; 6.5% to 7.5% belongs to the top ten. Sequencing was carried out using PBMCs. All receptors derive from a man in his thirties or forties in good health and CMV-seropositive.

This chain joins TRBV19 and TRBJ1-1; unclear D gene. The CDR3 runs to 12 residues. The germline V gene has CDR1 LNHDA and CDR2 SQIVND (reference sequence). Trimming removed 4 bases at V and 1 base at J, with 4 bases between. CDR3 residues: CASSTGNTEAFF. In DNA form, the CDR3 reads TGTGCCAGTAGTACCGGGAACACTGAAGCTTTCTTT.

This chain links TRBV29-1 with TRBJ1-3; maybe TRBD1 (5 bases). This CDR3 is 12 amino acids long. Trimming left V 8 bases short and J 1 base short, with 9 bases between. The germline V gene encodes CDR1 SQVTM and CDR2 ANQGSEA. CDR3 loop: CSIRTSGNTIYF. CDR3 nucleotide sequence: TGCAGCATCCGGACATCTGGAAACACCATATATTTT.

The V and J genes are TRBV27 and TRBJ2-4; possibly TRBD1 or TRBD2 for D (5 bases each). The CDR3 is 16 residues long. Germline-derived CDR1 and CDR2 are MNHEY and SMNVEV (reference sequence). Between the trimmed V and J ends, which lost 0 bases and 1 base, there was a span of 10 bases. In DNA, the CDR3 is TGTGCCAGCAGTTTATCGGGGGAAGAGGCCAAAAACATTCAGTACTTC. This translates into CASSLSGEEAKNIQYF.

The chain links TRBV2 to TRBJ2-2; 7 positions agree with TRBD1. CDR3 length equals 14 residues. The germline V gene has CDR1 SNHLY and CDR2 FYNNEI. J lost 6 bases, V lost 6 bases, and 7 bases had no gene match. The chain's CDR3 is CASRMTGTAGELFF. The CDR3 DNA is TGTGCCAGCAGGATGACAGGGACGGCCGGGGAGCTGTTTTTT.

This chain joins TRBV7-8 and TRBJ2-7; 11 nucleotides align to TRBD2. CDR3 length: 16 residues. The germline V gene encodes CDR1 SGHVS and CDR2 FQNEAQ. The junction had 8 bases not matched to a gene; V was cut back by 3 bases and J by 4 bases. The CDR3 region is CASSLWTGTSGYEQYF. For the CDR3, the DNA is TGTGCCAGCAGCTTGTGGACAGGGACTAGCGGATACGAGCAGTACTTC.

This clone occurred once. V is TRBV6-5 and J is TRBJ1-2; perhaps TRBD1 as D (5 bases). Germline CDR1 and CDR2: MNHEY and SVGAGI. The CDR3 loop spans 13 amino acids. Trimming took off 3 bases at V and 4 bases at J, with 9 bases between the two ends. As DNA, the CDR3 is TGTGCCAGCAGTTATGAAGGGGTCTATGGCTACACCTTC. Protein: CASSYEGVYGYTF.

This rearrangement joins TRBV28 to TRBJ1-2; TRBD1 agrees at 7 bases. The trim removed 3 bases at V and 5 bases at J, leaving 9 bases unmatched. This CDR3 region has 15 residues. Germline V lookup: CDR1 MDHEN, CDR2 SYDVKM. The CDR3 region is CASSFPSTGLYGYTF. In DNA form, the CDR3 reads TGTGCCAGCAGTTTCCCATCGACAGGGTTGTATGGCTACACCTTC.

This chain links TRBV5-1 with TRBJ1-1, with D perhaps TRBD1 (5 bases). The ends were cut back, 4 bases at V and 4 bases at J, with 17 bases in the middle. The CDR3 is 15 residues long. Germline CDR1 SGHRS, CDR2 YFSETQ. The CDR3 nucleotides are TGCGCCAGCAGCCCCGCGGGGGACCAGAGCACTGAAGCTTTCTTT. The encoded protein is CASSPAGDQSTEAFF.

This clone was observed a few times. This chain joins TRBV4-1 and TRBJ2-7; unclear D gene. Trimming left V 1 base short and J 2 bases short, with 9 bases between. The germline V gene encodes CDR1 MGHRA and CDR2 YSYEKL. CDR3 length: 14 residues. CDR3 amino acids: CASSQGAQTYEQYF. DNA for the CDR3: TGCGCCAGCAGCCAAGGGGCACAAACCTACGAGCAGTACTTC.

The chain employs TRBV5-1 and TRBJ1-4, with TRBD1 matching over 7 bases. V dropped 0 bases and J dropped 1; count of bases not matched to a gene: 3. This CDR3 comprises 16 residues. The germline V gene has CDR1 SGHRS and CDR2 YFSETQ. The CDR3 protein is CASSLATGVTNEKLFF. The DNA of the CDR3 is TGCGCCAGCAGCTTGGCTACAGGGGTAACTAATGAAAAACTGTTTTTT.

The J gene is TRBJ1-2, the V gene TRBV30; weak D call: TRBD1 (5 bases). V was trimmed by 0 bases and J by 4 bases, leaving 9 bases between them. Germline-derived CDR1 and CDR2 are GTSNPN and SVGIG (reference sequence). There are 13 residues in the CDR3. CDR3 DNA sequence: TGTGCCTGGAGTGTAACGGGGGTCTATGGCTACACCTTC. This codes for CAWSVTGVYGYTF.

The V and J genes are TRBV6-8 and TRBJ2-1; D possibly corresponds to TRBD2 (6 bases). Germline CDR1 and CDR2: MNHGY and SAAAGT. With 3 bases removed from V and 5 bases from J, the gap between germline ends came to 14 bases. The CDR3 loop spans 15 amino acids. The chain's CDR3 is CASSYKASANNEQFF. In nucleotides, the CDR3 is TGTGCCAGCAGTTATAAGGCTAGCGCAAACAATGAGCAGTTCTTC.

The chain joins TRBV11-3 to TRBJ2-7, with a possible D match to TRBD1 (6 bases). With 1 base removed from V and 6 bases from J, the gap between germline ends came to 13 bases. The CDR3 extends over 14 amino acids. CDR1 SGHNT and CDR2 YENEEA come from the germline V gene. The DNA of the CDR3 is TGTGCCAGCAGCTTAGGTAGGGGGAGCTCCGAGCAGTACTTC. As protein: CASSLGRGSSEQYF.

This sequence joins TRBV27 and TRBJ1-5; possibly TRBD1 for D (5 bases). Germline-derived CDR1 and CDR2 are MNHEY and SMNVEV (reference sequence). This CDR3 is 15 amino acids long. V gave up 5 bases and J gave up 0 bases, with 11 bases separating them. CDR3 in DNA: TGTGCCAGCAGTATAGACAGCTATAGCAATCAGCCCCAGCATTTT. Translating gives CASSIDSYSNQPQHF.

The V and J genes are TRBV5-4 and TRBJ2-2; 7 bases map to TRBD2. Germline-derived CDR1 and CDR2 are SGHNT and YYREEE (reference sequence). V shed 1 base, J shed 3 bases, and the junction held 3 bases outside the gene matches. The CDR3 contains 15 residues. The CDR3 coding sequence is TGTGCCAGCAGCTTGACTAGCGTATACACCGGGGAGCTGTTTTTT. Encoded protein: CASSLTSVYTGELFF.

The chain is built from TRBV5-1 and TRBJ1-1, with D possibly matching TRBD1 (5 bases). The V and J ends lost 2 bases and 4 bases respectively, with 12 bases between them. The germline V gene has CDR1 SGHRS and CDR2 YFSETQ. There are 14 residues in the CDR3. This CDR3 reads CASSLSAGPTEAFF. DNA of the CDR3: TGCGCCAGCAGCTTATCGGCAGGGCCCACTGAAGCTTTCTTT.

The genes are TRBV11-3 and TRBJ1-1; no reliable D call. This CDR3 has 13 amino acids. V was clipped by 1 base and J by 11 bases, with 14 bases between them. CDR1 SGHNT and CDR2 YENEEA come from the germline V gene. CDR3 residues: CASSLGPGAHAFF. The CDR3, as DNA: TGTGCCAGCAGCTTAGGGCCAGGAGCGCACGCTTTCTTT.

This sequence joins TRBV5-1 and TRBJ2-7; D tentatively reads TRBD1 or TRBD2 (5 bases each). The V and J ends lost 5 bases and 4 bases respectively, with 19 bases between them. There are 15 residues in the CDR3. Germline V lookup: CDR1 SGHRS, CDR2 YFSETQ. CDR3 amino acids: CASSSHGTTRYEQYF. The CDR3 region has the DNA TGCGCCAGCAGTTCTCACGGGACCACACGTTACGAGCAGTACTTC.

The chain links TRBV7-3 to TRBJ2-1; D ambiguous. The CDR3 spans 18 residues. V shed 0 bases and J shed 1 base, with 16 bases lying between them. CDR1 is SGHTA and CDR2 is FQGTGA in the germline V gene. CDR3 in amino acids: CASSLTRDVQGSYNEQFF. DNA of the CDR3: TGTGCCAGCAGCTTAACTAGAGATGTTCAAGGGTCCTACAATGAGCAGTTCTTC.

The CDR3 DNA reads as TGCGCCAGCAGCTACGGGGGGAGCACTGAAGCTTTCTTT. Translation: CASSYGGSTEAFF. The chain uses TRBV5-1 and TRBJ1-1; TRBD1 is a possible D gene (5 bases). This CDR3 is 13 amino acids long. The germline V gene has CDR1 SGHRS and CDR2 YFSETQ. The V end was cut by 3 bases, the J end by 4 bases, with 10 bases between.

The chain recombines TRBV5-4 with TRBJ2-1; 10 bases align to TRBD2. Germline V gene sequence: CDR1 SGHNT, CDR2 YYREEE (reference sequence). The CDR3 has 15 residues. V was pared by 3 bases and J by 4 bases, with 4 bases of the junction left unmatched. The CDR3 sequence: CASSSSGSGYNEQFF. In DNA form, the CDR3 reads TGTGCCAGCAGCTCTAGCGGGAGCGGGTACAATGAGCAGTTCTTC. The full variable domain, completed using reference TRBV5-4 and TRBJ2-1, is ETGVTQSPTHLIKTRGQQVTLRCSSQSGHNTVSWYQQALGQGPQFIFQYYREEENGRGNFPPRFSGLQFPNYSSELNVNALELDDSALYLCASSSSGSGYNEQFFGPGTRLTVL.

This rearrangement joins TRBV18 to TRBJ2-3; 8 bases are shared with TRBD1. The CDR3 totals 14 residues. V was pared by 8 bases and J by 3 bases, with 7 bases of the junction left unmatched. Looked up from germline, CDR1 is KGHSH and CDR2 is LQKENI. In DNA, the CDR3 is TGTGCCAGCGCCGCGACAGGGGAAACAGATACGCAGTATTTT. The encoded protein is CASAATGETDTQYF.

The rearrangement joins TRBV18 to TRBJ2-1; unclear D gene. This CDR3 is built from 13 residues. The V gene lost 0 bases and the J gene lost 8 bases, with 8 bases spanning the gap. Germline V gene lookup returns CDR1 KGHSH and CDR2 LQKENI. The CDR3 loop is CASSPPAVDEQFF. Here the CDR3 DNA reads TGTGCCAGCTCACCACCGGCGGTAGATGAGCAGTTCTTC.

This chain uses TRBV7-6 with TRBJ1-2; D is perhaps TRBD1 (5 bases). Per the germline V gene, CDR1 is SGHVS and CDR2 is FNYEAQ. V lost 5 bases and J lost 0, with 10 bases in between. This CDR3 spans 14 amino acids. The CDR3 coding sequence is TGTGCCAGCAGCCCCCAGGGAACTAACTATGGCTACACCTTC. Its translation is CASSPQGTNYGYTF.

The V gene is TRBV6-1, the J gene TRBJ2-5; possibly TRBD1 or TRBD2 for D (5 bases each). The V end lost 6 bases, the J end lost 5 bases, and 16 bases lay between the germline ends. The germline CDR1 and CDR2 sequences are MNHNS and SASEGT. This CDR3 is built from 14 residues. The CDR3 loop is CASREDIGRETQYF. The CDR3 bases are TGTGCCAGCAGGGAGGACATAGGCAGGGAGACCCAGTACTTC.

This sequence joins TRBV27 and TRBJ2-7; 13 positions agree with TRBD2. The CDR3 has 16 amino acids. V gave up 2 bases and J gave up 7 bases; unmatched junction bases: 8. The germline V gene has CDR1 MNHEY and CDR2 SMNVEV (reference sequence). The CDR3 region is CASSLKLAGGPREQYF. The CDR3 nucleotides read TGTGCCAGCAGTTTAAAACTAGCGGGAGGGCCGCGTGAGCAGTACTTC.

The chain recombines TRBV4-3 with TRBJ2-7; 8 bases are a match to TRBD1. The germline gives CDR1 LGHNA, CDR2 YSLEER. With V trimmed by 2 bases and J by 5 bases, 14 bases remained unmatched. The CDR3 is 17 amino acids. CDR3 region: CASSQQSIRTGSHEQYF. The CDR3 nucleotides read TGCGCCAGCAGCCAACAATCAATCCGGACAGGGTCCCACGAGCAGTACTTC.

This clone came up once. The chain uses TRBV11-2 and TRBJ2-5; TRBD2 matches 14 bases. The CDR3 is made up of 19 amino acids. From germline, CDR1 is SGHAT and CDR2 FQNNGV. V was pared by 1 base and J by 3 bases, with 10 bases of the junction left unmatched. In nucleotides, the CDR3 is TGTGCCAGCAGCTTAGTAGTGGGACTAGCGGGAGTTGTAGAAGAGACCCAGTACTTC. It encodes CASSLVVGLAGVVEETQYF.

This sequence joins TRBV6-1 and TRBJ1-4; D gene ambiguous. The CDR3 consists of 16 residues. Trimming took off 4 bases at V and 3 bases at J, with 15 bases between the two ends. The V gene's germline CDR1 is MNHNS and CDR2 SASEGT. The DNA of the CDR3 is TGTGCCAGCAGTGCAAGGACCCGAGCAGCTAATGAAAAACTGTTTTTT. Its protein product is CASSARTRAANEKLFF.

The chain uses TRBV19 and TRBJ1-4; D unclear. The germline CDR1 and CDR2 sequences are LNHDA and SQIVND (reference sequence). V shed 1 base and J shed 3 bases, with 12 bases lying between them. This CDR3 comprises 16 residues. CDR3 nucleotide sequence: TGTGCCAGTAGTATAGGTACTGGTATCTCTAATGAAAAACTGTTTTTT. Translated: CASSIGTGISNEKLFF.

The V gene is TRBV5-1, the J gene TRBJ2-3; D is perhaps TRBD1 or TRBD2 (5 bases each). Germline CDR1 SGHRS, CDR2 YFSETQ. There are 15 residues in the CDR3. V lost 0 bases and J 0 bases, leaving 8 bases between the germline ends. CDR3 protein: CASSLAGDSTDTQYF. The DNA of the CDR3 is TGCGCCAGCAGCTTGGCCGGGGACAGCACAGATACGCAGTATTTT.

CDR3 coding DNA: TGTGCCAGCAGCTTGACCGGGACAGGGGCCACAGATACGCAGTATTTT. Translated, it gives CASSLTGTGATDTQYF. The V call is TRBV11-3, the J call TRBJ2-3; 10 nucleotides align to TRBD1. The J segment lost 2 bases and the V segment lost 3 bases, leaving 5 bases of the junction unmatched. In germline, CDR1 is SGHNT, CDR2 YENEEA. This CDR3 has 16 residues.